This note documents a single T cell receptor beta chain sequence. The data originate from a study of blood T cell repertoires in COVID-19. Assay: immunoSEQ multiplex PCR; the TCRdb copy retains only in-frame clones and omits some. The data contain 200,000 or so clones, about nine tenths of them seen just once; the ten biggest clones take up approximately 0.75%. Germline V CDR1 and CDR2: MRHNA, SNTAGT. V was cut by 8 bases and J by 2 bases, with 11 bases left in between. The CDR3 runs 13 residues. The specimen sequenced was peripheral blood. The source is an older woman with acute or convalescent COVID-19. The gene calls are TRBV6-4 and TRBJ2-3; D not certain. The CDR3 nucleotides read TGTGCCAGCTCCGTAGAACTCACAGATACGCAGTATTTT. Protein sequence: CASSVELTDTQYF.